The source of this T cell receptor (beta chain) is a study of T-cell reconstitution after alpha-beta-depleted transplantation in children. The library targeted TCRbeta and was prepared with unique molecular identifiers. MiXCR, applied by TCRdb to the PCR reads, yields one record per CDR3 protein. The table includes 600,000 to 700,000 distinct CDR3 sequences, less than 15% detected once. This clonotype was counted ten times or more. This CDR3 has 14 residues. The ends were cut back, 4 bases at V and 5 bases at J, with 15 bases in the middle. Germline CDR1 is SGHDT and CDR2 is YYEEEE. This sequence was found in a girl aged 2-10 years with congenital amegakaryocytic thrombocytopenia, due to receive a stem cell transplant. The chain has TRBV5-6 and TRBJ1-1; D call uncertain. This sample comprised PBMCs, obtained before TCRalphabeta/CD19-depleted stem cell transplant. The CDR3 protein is CASSLPRGPTEAFF. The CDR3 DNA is TGTGCCAGCAGCCTGCCCCGAGGACCTACTGAAGCTTTCTTT.